Below, 29 T cell receptor beta chains from the same sample are listed, as sequenced in a study of blood T cell repertoires in COVID-19. Some clones are missing from TCRdb's copy, which holds only in-frame ones; the method was immunoSEQ multiplex PCR. There are 60,000 to 100,000 clones in the sample; around nine tenths occur only once, and approximately 4.5% lies in the top ten. Sample: peripheral blood. These receptors were taken from a man aged 50 to 59 with active COVID-19.

This clone has just a few counts. J is TRBJ1-2 and V is TRBV27; D ambiguous. Germline V CDR1 and CDR2: MNHEY, SMNVEV (reference sequence). CDR3 length: 13 amino acids. The ends were cut back, 8 bases at V and 4 bases at J, with 14 bases in the middle. The CDR3: CASRMSGIYGYTF. The CDR3 bases are TGTGCCAGCCGGATGTCGGGGATCTATGGCTACACCTTC.

This clone was seen just once. The chain has TRBV25-1 and TRBJ1-1; D not certain. V lost 5 bases to trimming and J lost 1 base, with 8 bases between them. CDR1 MGHDK and CDR2 SYGVNS come from the germline V gene. The CDR3 consists of 13 residues. The CDR3 nucleotides are TGTGCCAGCAGTTCCACGGGGAACACTGAAGCTTTCTTT. Its translation is CASSSTGNTEAFF.

The J gene is TRBJ1-6, the V gene TRBV29-1; 8 positions agree with TRBD1. The CDR3 runs to 14 residues. Germline lookup yields CDR1 SQVTM and CDR2 ANQGSEA. V trimming: 7 bases; J trimming: 5 bases; junction bases outside the gene matches: 7. In DNA, the CDR3 is TGCAGCGCCCACAGGGGGAGCGATAATTCACCCCTCCACTTT. Protein: CSAHRGSDNSPLHF.

The rearrangement joins TRBV7-8 to TRBJ1-1; D ambiguous. Trimming stripped 1 base from V and 3 bases from J, with 6 bases between. In germline, CDR1 is SGHVS, CDR2 FQNEAQ. The CDR3 spans 13 residues. The CDR3 DNA is TGTGCCAGCAGCTTAGTCGAGGACACTGAAGCTTTCTTT. It codes for CASSLVEDTEAFF. Filled out from reference TRBV7-8 and TRBJ1-1, the complete variable domain reads GAGVSQSPRYKVAKRGQDVALRCDPISGHVSLFWYQQALGQGPEFLTYFQNEAQLDKSGLPSDRFFAERPEGSVSTLKIQRTQQEDSAVYLCASSLVEDTEAFFGQGTRLTVV.

CDR3 protein: CASSVGGTPGKETQYF. In DNA form, the CDR3 reads TGTGCCAGCAGCGTAGGGGGCACGCCAGGGAAGGAGACCCAGTACTTC. This rearrangement joins TRBV9 to TRBJ2-5; a weak D match, TRBD1 (5 bases). Germline V gene data show CDR1 as SGDLS and CDR2 as YYNGEE. Deletions cut 0 bases from V and 5 bases from J, with 17 bases between. CDR3 length: 16 amino acids. The full variable domain, its missing parts supplied by reference TRBV9 and TRBJ2-5, is DSGVTQTPKHLITATGQRVTLRCSPRSGDLSVYWYQQSLDQGLQFLIQYYNGEERAKGNILERFSAQQFPDLHSELNLSSLELGDSALYFCASSVGGTPGKETQYFGPGTRLLVL.

The rearrangement joins TRBV19 to TRBJ2-1, with D perhaps TRBD2 (5 bases). V was clipped by 5 bases and J by 1 base, with 33 bases between them. The CDR3 runs 22 residues. Germline V lookup: CDR1 LNHDA, CDR2 SQIVND (reference sequence). The CDR3 DNA reads as TGTGCCAGTAGTCCGAGAATAGGGTCGGGAATCGCCCCTAAGAGGTCCTACAATGAGCAGTTCTTC. Its translation: CASSPRIGSGIAPKRSYNEQFF. Using reference TRBV19 and TRBJ2-1 for the parts outside the CDR3, the full variable domain is DGGITQSPKYLFRKEGQNVTLSCEQNLNHDAMYWYRQDPGQGLRLIYYSQIVNDFQKGDIAEGYSVSREKKESFPLTVTSAQKNPTAFYLCASSPRIGSGIAPKRSYNEQFFGPGTRLTVL.

This chain uses TRBV7-8 with TRBJ1-2, with D possibly TRBD1 on 5 matching bases. This CDR3 is built from 13 residues. V was pared by 5 bases and J by 8 bases, with 15 bases between. Germline CDR1 reads SGHVS; CDR2 reads FQNEAQ. CDR3 protein: CASSLTGLRGYTF. The CDR3 nucleotides are TGTGCCAGCAGCCTAACAGGCCTCCGGGGCTACACCTTC.

The CDR3 loop reads CASKNREGHGVAFF. CDR3 bases: TGTGCCAGCAAAAACAGGGAGGGCCACGGGGTGGCTTTCTTT. The chain carries TRBV2 and TRBJ1-1; D may be TRBD1 (6 bases). Germline CDR1 and CDR2: SNHLY and FYNNEI. This CDR3 is built from 14 residues. V was pared by 7 bases and J by 11 bases, with 23 bases between.

The chain has TRBV7-3 and TRBJ2-3, with D tentatively TRBD1 (5 bases). This CDR3 region has 12 residues. Deletions cut 6 bases from V and 3 bases from J, with 7 bases between. Germline V lookup: CDR1 SGHTA, CDR2 FQGTGA. The CDR3 region is CASRQVTDTQYF. The CDR3, as DNA: TGTGCCAGCAGACAGGTGACAGATACGCAGTATTTT.

The chain carries TRBV29-1 and TRBJ2-7; 13 bases agree with TRBD2. With V trimmed by 7 bases and J by 2 bases, 8 bases remained unmatched. This CDR3 contains 15 residues. From germline, CDR1 is SQVTM and CDR2 ANQGSEA. This CDR3 is CSARTSGSSTYEQYF. The CDR3 DNA follows: TGCAGCGCACGGACTAGCGGGAGCTCGACCTACGAGCAGTACTTC.

The rearrangement links TRBV3-1 (or the pseudogene TRBV3-2) to TRBJ1-4, with TRBD1 as a possible D gene (5 bases). Germline assignment: CDR1 LGHDT and CDR2 YNNKEL (reference sequence). V shed 1 base and J shed 5 bases, with 14 bases lying between them. The CDR3 length is 16 residues. CDR3 DNA: TGTGCCAGCAGCCAAGCGGCGGGACGGAGAAATGAAAAACTGTTTTTT. It codes for CASSQAAGRRNEKLFF.

J is TRBJ2-3 and V is TRBV7-6, with TRBD2 as a possible D gene (5 bases). The CDR3 sequence is 15 residues long. Germline assignment: CDR1 SGHVS and CDR2 FNYEAQ. Trimming took off 5 bases at V and 2 bases at J, with 14 bases between the two ends. CDR3 DNA: TGTGCCAGCAGCCCCAGGTCCGGGGTCACAGATACGCAGTATTTT. It translates to CASSPRSGVTDTQYF.

The chain is built from TRBV28 and TRBJ2-2; 12 bases match TRBD1. Germline V gene lookup returns CDR1 MDHEN and CDR2 SYDVKM. This CDR3 contains 16 residues. The V gene end was trimmed by 6 bases and the J gene end by 7 bases; junction bases not matched to a gene: 9. Here the CDR3 DNA reads TGTGCCAGCAGCTCCCGGGACAGGGGGCGGAGCGGGGAGCTGTTTTTT. Amino acids: CASSSRDRGRSGELFF. The full variable domain, rest sourced from reference TRBV28 and TRBJ2-2, is DVKVTQSSRYLVKRTGEKVFLECVQDMDHENMFWYRQDPGLGLRLIYFSYDVKMKEKGDIPEGYSVSREKKERFSLILESASTNQTSMYLCASSSRDRGRSGELFFGEGSRLTVL.

In its sample, this clone was seen once. This CDR3 reads CASSANPNYEQYF. CDR3 bases: TGTGCCAGCAGCGCTAACCCGAACTACGAGCAGTACTTC. The gene calls are TRBV9 and TRBJ2-7; no clear D gene. Germline V gene lookup returns CDR1 SGDLS and CDR2 YYNGEE. Trimming cost V 3 bases and J 3 bases, with 10 bases left between them. This CDR3 is 13 amino acids long.

The chain uses TRBV28 and TRBJ2-5, with D possibly TRBD1 on 6 matching bases. CDR1 and CDR2 (germline): MDHEN, SYDVKM. V dropped 3 bases and J dropped 5 bases, with 16 bases sitting between them. The CDR3 consists of 15 residues. The CDR3 nucleotides are TGTGCCAGCAGTTTCCGACAGGCAAAGAGGGAGACCCAGTACTTC. This sequence encodes CASSFRQAKRETQYF.

This chain links TRBV5-6 with TRBJ2-7, with a possible D match to TRBD1 (5 bases). The CDR3 sequence is 14 residues long. V lost 5 bases and J 3 bases, leaving 15 bases between the germline ends. Germline CDR1 and CDR2: SGHDT and YYEEEE. The CDR3 region has the DNA TGTGCCAGCAGGAGTAAGGGGCCTCTCTACGAGCAGTACTTC. Amino acid sequence: CASRSKGPLYEQYF.

This chain joins TRBV11-2 and TRBJ2-1, with a tentative D call TRBD2 (6 bases). The CDR3 loop spans 15 amino acids. The V end lost 1 base, the J end lost 5 bases, and 12 bases lay between the germline ends. CDR1 and CDR2 from the germline V gene are SGHAT and FQNNGV. The CDR3 DNA follows: TGTGCCAGCAGCTTAGCGGGAGCTAAGGACAATGAGCAGTTCTTC. It yields the protein CASSLAGAKDNEQFF.

About this clone: At one of its ends the junction is not consistent with the germline gene, which may arise from a read error. The chain joins TRBV13 to TRBJ2-5; 9 bases line up with TRBD1. CDR3 size: 14 residues. Per the germline V gene, CDR1 is PRHDT and CDR2 is FYEKMQ (reference sequence). CDR3 DNA: TGTGCCAGCAGCATAGGACAGGGGAGGGAGACCCAGTACTTC. Its translation: CASSIGQGRETQYF.

The chain carries TRBV28 and TRBJ1-1, with a tentative D call TRBD1 (6 bases). Trimming left V 3 bases short and J 1 base short, with 9 bases between. CDR1 and CDR2 from the germline V gene are MDHEN and SYDVKM. CDR3 length equals 14 residues. The CDR3 coding sequence is TGTGCCAGCAGTTTCGACAGGTGGAACACTGAAGCTTTCTTT. This translates into CASSFDRWNTEAFF.

J is TRBJ1-1 and V is TRBV10-3; TRBD1 matches at 8 bases. The V segment lost 2 bases and the J segment 11 bases; nucleotides outside the gene matches: 10. CDR3 size: 14 residues. Germline CDR1 ENHRY, CDR2 SYGVKD. The CDR3 DNA follows: TGTGCCATCAGTGAGCAAACAGGGGGTCGAGGGGCTTTCTTT. Translated, it gives CAISEQTGGRGAFF.

V and J are TRBV7-9 and TRBJ2-3; D is unclear. The CDR3 is 11 amino acids. Trimming took 5 bases from V and 6 from J, leaving 6 bases between them. Germline CDR1 and CDR2: SEHNR and FQNEAQ (reference sequence). CDR3 nucleotide sequence: TGTGCCAGCAGCGACACGGATACGCAGTATTTT. As protein: CASSDTDTQYF.

The rearrangement links TRBV28 to TRBJ1-2, with a weak D call TRBD1 (5 bases). The CDR3 sequence is 12 residues long. Looked up from germline, CDR1 is MDHEN and CDR2 is SYDVKM. The V end was cut by 5 bases, the J end by 4 bases, with 8 bases between. This CDR3 is CASSPGGYGYTF. The CDR3 bases are TGTGCCAGCAGTCCCGGGGGCTATGGCTACACCTTC.

The gene calls are TRBV6-5 and TRBJ2-3; 7 positions match TRBD2. The trim removed 8 bases at V and 5 bases at J, leaving 7 bases unmatched. The CDR3 spans 13 residues. Germline CDR1 is MNHEY and CDR2 is SVGAGI. CDR3 loop: CASSAGVIDTQYF. The DNA for the CDR3 is TGTGCCAGCTCCGCGGGAGTGATAGATACGCAGTATTTT.

V is TRBV3-1 (or the pseudogene TRBV3-2) and J is TRBJ1-4; D unclear. CDR1 LGHDT and CDR2 YNNKEL come from the germline V gene (reference sequence). The CDR3 consists of 18 residues. V lost 5 bases and J 10 bases, leaving 29 bases between the germline ends. The CDR3 region has the DNA TGTGCCAGCAGCTCCCTATCCCCGAATTCCCCCCCCCGTGGAAAACTGTTTTTT. It encodes CASSSLSPNSPPRGKLFF.

The chain links TRBV27 to TRBJ1-2; possible D gene TRBD1, 5 bases. Germline CDR1 and CDR2: MNHEY and SMNVEV (reference sequence). This CDR3 region has 17 residues. Between the trimmed V and J ends, which lost 0 bases and 7 bases, there was a span of 21 bases. The CDR3 DNA is TGTGCCAGCAGTTTATCGATACAGGATAGAACAGTATCTGGCTACACCTTC. It translates to CASSLSIQDRTVSGYTF.

Written as DNA, the CDR3 is TGTGCCAGCAGCTACCAGGGGGGCAGGGATACGCAGTATTTT. Its translation: CASSYQGGRDTQYF. V and J are TRBV13 and TRBJ2-3, with a possible D match to TRBD1 (7 bases). Germline V lookup: CDR1 PRHDT, CDR2 FYEKMQ (reference sequence). This CDR3 has 14 amino acids. V shed 4 bases and J shed 6 bases, with 14 bases lying between them.

The J gene is TRBJ2-1, the V gene TRBV5-1; TRBD1 is a possible D gene (5 bases). Germline lookup yields CDR1 SGHRS and CDR2 YFSETQ. This CDR3 has 17 residues. Trimming left V 0 bases short and J 0 bases short, with 13 bases between. This chain's CDR3 is CASSLGGSQTSYNEQFF. CDR3 DNA sequence: TGCGCCAGCAGCTTGGGGGGCAGTCAAACCTCCTACAATGAGCAGTTCTTC.

V is TRBV25-1 and J is TRBJ2-7; D is perhaps TRBD1 (6 bases). Deletions cut 3 bases from V and 4 bases from J, with 7 bases between. The germline gives CDR1 MGHDK, CDR2 SYGVNS. CDR3 length equals 12 residues. CDR3 sequence: CASSEGAYEQYF. CDR3 coding DNA: TGTGCCAGCAGTGAGGGGGCTTACGAGCAGTACTTC.

The chain is built from TRBV3-1 (or the pseudogene TRBV3-2) and TRBJ2-1, with D unresolved. Germline V lookup: CDR1 LGHDT, CDR2 YNNKEL (reference sequence). V was clipped by 4 bases and J by 9 bases, with 13 bases between them. The CDR3 covers 13 residues. The CDR3 protein is CASSLAGGGEQFF. The CDR3 region has the DNA TGTGCCAGCAGCCTGGCTGGTGGCGGTGAGCAGTTCTTC.